The clone carrying this T cell receptor beta chain was seen more than once but under ten times. The data were taken from a study of blood T cell repertoires in COVID-19. Overall study: T cells, B-cell-depleted T cells, or PBMCs provided the cDNA or gDNA that served as material.

This CDR3 spans 13 amino acids. Germline CDR1 SGHNT, CDR2 YYREEE (reference sequence). V was trimmed by 1 base and J by 4 bases, leaving 9 bases between them. The authors' processing: Estimates of nucleated cell counts were drawn from the amplification of reference gene primers. Here immunoSEQ multiplex PCR was the method, and the copy in TCRdb shows in-frame clones only, minus some. The V and J calls and clone size were taken over from that table, and D and trimming were inferred from the DNA. The data show about 190,000 clones, 60% to 80% seen once. Sequencing was done on a sample of peripheral blood. The rearrangement joins TRBV5-4 to TRBJ2-7, with D maybe TRBD2 (5 bases). This receptor was taken from a man in his 60s with active or convalescent COVID-19. CDR3 in amino acids: CASSLYRGYEQYF. CDR3 DNA: TGTGCCAGCAGCTTGTATCGCGGGTACGAGCAGTACTTC.